The next 10 T cell receptor beta chains were all read from a single sample in a study of T cells in Graves' hyperthyroidism and ophthalmopathy. Amplification targeted TCR beta CDR3 regions from RNA transcripts. The primer set for the first-round RT-PCR of the TCR CDR3 was HTBI. MiXCR, applied by TCRdb to the multiplex PCR reads, yields one record per CDR3 protein. This table holds about 400,000 distinct CDR3 sequences, 15% to 18% found once. Material for sequencing was blood. These receptor sequences come from a woman aged 18-29 years with Graves' hyperthyroidism.

This clonotype was detected many times. J is TRBJ1-1 and V is TRBV11-1; D gene uncertain. V was pared by 3 bases and J by 3 bases, with 11 bases between. Germline lookup yields CDR1 SGHAT and CDR2 FQDESV (reference sequence). The CDR3 covers 14 residues. CDR3 loop: CASSLDRTDTEAFF. Here the CDR3 DNA reads TGTGCCAGCAGCTTGGACCGGACCGACACTGAAGCTTTCTTT. Complete variable domain (other parts from reference TRBV11-1 and TRBJ1-1): EAEVAQSPRYKITEKSQAVAFWCDPISGHATLYWYRQILGQGPELLVQFQDESVVDDSQLPKDRFSAERLKGVDSTLKIQPAELGDSAMYLCASSLDRTDTEAFFGQGTRLTVV.

Regarding this clonotype: This may be a read error: a much more frequent sequence differs by one nucleotide. The chain joins TRBV28 to TRBJ1-6, with a tentative D call TRBD1 (5 bases). This CDR3 spans 14 amino acids. The germline V gene encodes CDR1 MDHEN and CDR2 SYDVKM. V lost 7 bases, J lost 10 bases, and 17 bases lay in between. CDR3 coding DNA: TGTGCCAGCAACGAAAACAGGAGCTGGTCACCCCTCCACTTT. Translating gives CASNENRSWSPLHF.

This clonotype was detected a few times. This chain links TRBV7-6 with TRBJ1-2; D call uncertain. Germline CDR1 is SGHVS and CDR2 is FNYEAQ. V was cut by 1 base and J by 8 bases, with 11 bases left in between. The CDR3 consists of 13 residues. CDR3 in DNA: TGTGCCAGCAGCTTAGATTGGTTCGGCGGCTACACCTTC. Translating it yields CASSLDWFGGYTF.

This clonotype was observed a handful of times. V is TRBV2 and J is TRBJ1-4; TRBD1 might be the D (5 bases). Trimming shortened V by 7 bases and J by 8 bases, and 20 bases separated the two germline ends. CDR3 length equals 15 residues. Germline-derived CDR1 and CDR2 are SNHLY and FYNNEI. The CDR3 DNA reads TGTGCCAGCACCCAGGGAGACCACGGAGGGGAAAAACTGTTTTTT. It encodes CASTQGDHGGEKLFF.

About this clonotype itself: Since a much larger clone is just one base distant, this may be a read error. The chain recombines TRBV27 with TRBJ2-2; unclear D gene. The CDR3 extends over 13 amino acids. The germline CDR1 and CDR2 sequences are MNHEY and SMNVEV (reference sequence). V was clipped by 6 bases and J by 5 bases, with 10 bases between them. CDR3 bases: TGTGCCAGCAGACCCTTAAGAACCGGGGAGCTGTTTTTT. This encodes CASRPLRTGELFF.

This clonotype was found many times. The J gene is TRBJ2-1, the V gene TRBV2; D gene ambiguous. CDR3 length equals 12 residues. The ends were cut back, 1 base at V and 6 bases at J, with 4 bases in the middle. The germline CDR1 and CDR2 sequences are SNHLY and FYNNEI. CDR3 in amino acids: CASSEDSNEQFF. CDR3 bases: TGTGCCAGCAGTGAAGATTCCAATGAGCAGTTCTTC.

This chain links TRBV7-3 with TRBJ2-3, with D perhaps assigned TRBD1 or TRBD2 (5 bases each). The CDR3 is 14 residues long. Per the germline V gene, CDR1 is SGHTA and CDR2 is FQGTGA. V was clipped by 4 bases and J by 5 bases, with 13 bases between them. CDR3 residues: CASSSGTPGDTQYF. In DNA, the CDR3 is TGTGCCAGCAGCTCCGGGACGCCAGGAGATACGCAGTATTTT.

This clonotype was recorded a few times. The chain is built from TRBV29-1 and TRBJ2-5; weak D call: TRBD1 (6 bases). Looked up from germline, CDR1 is SQVTM and CDR2 is ANQGSEA. CDR3 length: 17 amino acids. V lost 5 bases to trimming and J lost 1 base, with 23 bases between them. For the CDR3, the DNA is TGCAGCGTTAACACGCAACGGAGCAGGACAGTCCAAGAGACCCAGTACTTC. As protein: CSVNTQRSRTVQETQYF.

This clonotype was seen at least ten times. The rearrangement links TRBV27 to TRBJ1-5, with 7 bases fitting TRBD1. The CDR3 has 18 amino acids. With V trimmed by 0 bases and J by 7 bases, 15 bases remained unmatched. Germline CDR1 is MNHEY and CDR2 is SMNVEV (reference sequence). The CDR3 protein is CASSLSWGRAGGRQPQHF. In nucleotides, the CDR3 is TGTGCCAGCAGTTTATCCTGGGGAAGGGCAGGGGGTCGACAGCCCCAGCATTTT.

The chain uses TRBV2 and TRBJ2-5; D is unclear. CDR3 length: 13 residues. Trimming stripped 3 bases from V and 1 base from J, with 6 bases between. Germline V lookup: CDR1 SNHLY, CDR2 FYNNEI. CDR3 nucleotides: TGTGCCAGCAGTGACAACGGCCAAGAGACCCAGTACTTC. Amino acid sequence: CASSDNGQETQYF.